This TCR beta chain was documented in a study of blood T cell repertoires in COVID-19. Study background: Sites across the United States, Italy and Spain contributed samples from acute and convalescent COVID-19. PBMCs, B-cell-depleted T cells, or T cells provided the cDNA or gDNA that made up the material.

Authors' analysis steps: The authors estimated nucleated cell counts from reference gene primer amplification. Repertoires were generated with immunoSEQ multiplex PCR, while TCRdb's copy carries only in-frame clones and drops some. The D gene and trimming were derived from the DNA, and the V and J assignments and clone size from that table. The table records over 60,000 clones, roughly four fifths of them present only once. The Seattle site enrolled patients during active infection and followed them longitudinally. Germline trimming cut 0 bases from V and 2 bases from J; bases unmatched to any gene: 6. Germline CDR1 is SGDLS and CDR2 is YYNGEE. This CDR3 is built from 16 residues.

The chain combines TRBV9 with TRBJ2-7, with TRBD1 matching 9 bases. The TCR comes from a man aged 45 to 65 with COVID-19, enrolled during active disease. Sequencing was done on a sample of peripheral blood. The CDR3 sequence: CASSVAGTGSAYEQYF. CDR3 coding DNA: TGTGCCAGCAGCGTAGCAGGGACAGGGAGTGCCTACGAGCAGTACTTC. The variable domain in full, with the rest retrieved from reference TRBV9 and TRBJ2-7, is DSGVTQTPKHLITATGQRVTLRCSPRSGDLSVYWYQQSLDQGLQFLIQYYNGEERAKGNILERFSAQQFPDLHSELNLSSLELGDSALYFCASSVAGTGSAYEQYFGPGTRLTVT.